This T cell receptor beta chain was documented in a study of blood T cell repertoires in COVID-19. The protocol was immunoSEQ multiplex PCR, while the TCRdb copy is restricted to in-frame clones and leaves out a portion. The sample holds roughly 380,000 clones, less than 85% seen once. The trim removed 7 bases at V and 5 bases at J, leaving 5 bases unmatched. Germline V gene sequence: CDR1 SGHAT, CDR2 FQNNGV. The CDR3 length is 13 residues. The chain employs TRBV11-2 and TRBJ1-2; 9 bases align to TRBD1. What was sequenced was peripheral blood. The clonotype originates from a woman aged 18-29 years with acute or convalescent COVID-19. The CDR3 DNA is TGTGCCAGCACCGGGACAGGGCCTTATGGCTACACCTTC. Its protein product is CASTGTGPYGYTF.